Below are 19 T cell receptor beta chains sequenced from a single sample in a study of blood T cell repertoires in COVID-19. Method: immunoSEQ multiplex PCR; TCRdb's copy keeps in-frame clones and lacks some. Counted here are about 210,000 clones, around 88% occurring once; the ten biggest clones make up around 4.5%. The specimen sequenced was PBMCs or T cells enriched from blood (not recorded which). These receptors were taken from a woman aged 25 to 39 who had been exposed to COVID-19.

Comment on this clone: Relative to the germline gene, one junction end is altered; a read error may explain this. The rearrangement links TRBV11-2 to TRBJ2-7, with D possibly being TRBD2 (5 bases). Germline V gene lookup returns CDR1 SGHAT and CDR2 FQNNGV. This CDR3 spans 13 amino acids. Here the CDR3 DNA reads TGTGCCAGCAGCCTAGAGAGGGTCGTCGAGCAGTACTTC. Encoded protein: CASSLERVVEQYF.

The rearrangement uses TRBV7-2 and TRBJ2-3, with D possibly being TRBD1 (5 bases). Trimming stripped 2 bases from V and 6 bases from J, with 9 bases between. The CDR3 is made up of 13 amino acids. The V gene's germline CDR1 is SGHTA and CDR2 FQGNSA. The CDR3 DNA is TGTGCCAGCAGCTTACAGGGCAGGGATACGCAGTATTTT. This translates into CASSLQGRDTQYF.

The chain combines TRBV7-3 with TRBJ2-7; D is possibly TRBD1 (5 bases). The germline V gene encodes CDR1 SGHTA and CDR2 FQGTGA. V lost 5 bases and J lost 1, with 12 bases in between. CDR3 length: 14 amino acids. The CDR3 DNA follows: TGTGCCAGCAGCGCCCAGGGTAGGTCCTACGAGCAGTACTTC. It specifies CASSAQGRSYEQYF.

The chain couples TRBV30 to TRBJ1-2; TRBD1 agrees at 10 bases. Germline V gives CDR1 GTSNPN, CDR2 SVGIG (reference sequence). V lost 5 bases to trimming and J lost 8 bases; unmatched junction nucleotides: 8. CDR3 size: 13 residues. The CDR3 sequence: CAWGTGASWGYTF. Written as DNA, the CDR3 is TGTGCCTGGGGGACAGGGGCATCGTGGGGCTACACCTTC.

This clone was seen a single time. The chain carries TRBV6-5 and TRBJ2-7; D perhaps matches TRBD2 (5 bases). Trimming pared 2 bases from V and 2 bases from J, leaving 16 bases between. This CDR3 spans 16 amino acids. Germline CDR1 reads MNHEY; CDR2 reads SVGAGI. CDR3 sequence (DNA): TGTGCCAGCAGTTACGGCTCGGATGCGGGCCCCTACGAGCAGTACTTC. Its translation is CASSYGSDAGPYEQYF.

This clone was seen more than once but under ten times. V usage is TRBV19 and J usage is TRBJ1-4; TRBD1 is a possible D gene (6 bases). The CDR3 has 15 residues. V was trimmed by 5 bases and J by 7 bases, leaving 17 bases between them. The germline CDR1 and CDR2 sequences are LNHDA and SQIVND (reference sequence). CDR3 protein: CASSPRQAASEKLFF. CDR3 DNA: TGTGCCAGTAGTCCTCGACAGGCCGCGAGTGAAAAACTGTTTTTT.

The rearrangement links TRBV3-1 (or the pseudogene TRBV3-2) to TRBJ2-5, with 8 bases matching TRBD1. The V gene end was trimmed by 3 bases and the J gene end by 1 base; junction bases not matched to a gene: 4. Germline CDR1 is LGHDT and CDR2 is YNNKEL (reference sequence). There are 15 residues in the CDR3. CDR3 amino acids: CASSHYRGFQETQYF. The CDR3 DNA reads TGTGCCAGCAGCCACTACAGGGGGTTCCAAGAGACCCAGTACTTC.

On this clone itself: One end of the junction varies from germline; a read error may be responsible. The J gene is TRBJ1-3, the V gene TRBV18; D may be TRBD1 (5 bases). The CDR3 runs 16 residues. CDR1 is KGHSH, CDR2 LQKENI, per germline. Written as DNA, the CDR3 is TGTGCCAGCTCCCCACGGGGCTTACGCGTAGGAAACACCATATATTTT. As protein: CASSPRGLRVGNTIYF. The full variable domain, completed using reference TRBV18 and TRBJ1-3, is NAGVMQNPRHLVRRRGQEARLRCSPMKGHSHVYWYRQLPEEGLKFMVYLQKENIIDESGMPKERFSAEFPKEGPSILRIQQVVRGDSAAYFCASSPRGLRVGNTIYFGEGSWLTVV.

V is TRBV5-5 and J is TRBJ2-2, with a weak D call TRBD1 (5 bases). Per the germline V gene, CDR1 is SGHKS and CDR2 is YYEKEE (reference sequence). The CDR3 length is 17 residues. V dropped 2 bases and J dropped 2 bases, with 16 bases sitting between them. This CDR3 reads CASSFRDRFINTGELFF. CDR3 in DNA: TGTGCCAGCAGCTTCCGCGACAGATTCATTAACACCGGGGAGCTGTTTTTT.

The CDR3 sequence is CASSQDYGGRQYF. DNA for the CDR3: TGTGCCAGCAGCCAGGACTATGGAGGACGGCAGTACTTC. The chain links TRBV5-8 to TRBJ2-7; TRBD2 might be the D (6 bases). Germline V gene data show CDR1 as SGHTS and CDR2 as YDEGEE. Between the trimmed V and J ends, which lost 4 bases and 9 bases, there was a span of 17 bases. The CDR3 consists of 13 residues.

Here the CDR3 DNA reads TGCGCCAGCAGTCAGCATCAGGGGAACTATGGCTACACCTTC. Protein sequence: CASSQHQGNYGYTF. The V and J genes are TRBV23-1 and TRBJ1-2; D possibly corresponds to TRBD1 (6 bases). TRBV23-1 is identified as an open reading frame with a role that is uncertain. CDR3 length equals 14 residues. Trimming pared 3 bases from V and 2 bases from J, leaving 10 bases between.

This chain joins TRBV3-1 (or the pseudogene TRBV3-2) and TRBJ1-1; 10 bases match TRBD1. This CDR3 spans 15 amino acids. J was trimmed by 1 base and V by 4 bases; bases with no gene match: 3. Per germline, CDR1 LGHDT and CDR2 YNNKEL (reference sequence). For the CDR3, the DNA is TGTGCCAGCAGCCGACAGGGGGCCGAGAACACTGAAGCTTTCTTT. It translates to CASSRQGAENTEAFF.

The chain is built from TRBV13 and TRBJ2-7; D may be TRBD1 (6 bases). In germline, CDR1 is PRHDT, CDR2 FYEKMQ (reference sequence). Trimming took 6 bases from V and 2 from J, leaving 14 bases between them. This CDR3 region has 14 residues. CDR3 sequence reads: CASSRDISTYEQYF. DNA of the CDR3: TGTGCCAGCAGTCGGGACATCTCCACCTACGAGCAGTACTTC.

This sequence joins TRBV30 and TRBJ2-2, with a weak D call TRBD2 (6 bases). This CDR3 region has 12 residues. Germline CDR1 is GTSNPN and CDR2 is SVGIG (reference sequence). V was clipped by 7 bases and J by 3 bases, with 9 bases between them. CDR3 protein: CASGLYTGELFF. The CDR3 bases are TGTGCCTCGGGACTTTACACCGGGGAGCTGTTTTTT.

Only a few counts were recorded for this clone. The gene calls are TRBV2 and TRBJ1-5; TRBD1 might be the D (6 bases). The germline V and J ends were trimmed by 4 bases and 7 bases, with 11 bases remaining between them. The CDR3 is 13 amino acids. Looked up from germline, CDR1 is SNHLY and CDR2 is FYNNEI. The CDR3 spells CASSGPRGQPQHF. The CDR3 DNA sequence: TGTGCCAGCAGTGGCCCGAGGGGGCAGCCCCAGCATTTT.

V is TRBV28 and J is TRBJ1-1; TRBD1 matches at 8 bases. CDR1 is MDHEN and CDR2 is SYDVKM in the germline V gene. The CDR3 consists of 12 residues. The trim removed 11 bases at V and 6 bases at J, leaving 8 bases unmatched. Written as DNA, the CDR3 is TGTGCCGGACAGACAGGGGCGGCTGAAGCTTTCTTT. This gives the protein CAGQTGAAEAFF. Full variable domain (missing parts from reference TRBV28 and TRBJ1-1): DVKVTQSSRYLVKRTGEKVFLECVQDMDHENMFWYRQDPGLGLRLIYFSYDVKMKEKGDIPEGYSVSREKKERFSLILESASTNQTSMYLCAGQTGAAEAFFGQGTRLTVV.

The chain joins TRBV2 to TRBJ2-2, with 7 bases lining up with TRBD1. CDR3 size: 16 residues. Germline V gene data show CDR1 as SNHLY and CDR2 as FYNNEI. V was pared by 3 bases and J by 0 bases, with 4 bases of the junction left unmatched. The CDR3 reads CASSDRGQSNTGELFF. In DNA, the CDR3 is TGTGCCAGCAGTGATAGGGGACAGTCGAACACCGGGGAGCTGTTTTTT.

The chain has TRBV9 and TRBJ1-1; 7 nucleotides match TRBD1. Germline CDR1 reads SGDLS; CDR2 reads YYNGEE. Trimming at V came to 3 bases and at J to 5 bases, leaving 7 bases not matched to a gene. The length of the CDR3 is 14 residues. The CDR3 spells CASSAAGGSTEAFF. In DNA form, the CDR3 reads TGTGCCAGCAGCGCGGCAGGGGGAAGTACTGAAGCTTTCTTT.

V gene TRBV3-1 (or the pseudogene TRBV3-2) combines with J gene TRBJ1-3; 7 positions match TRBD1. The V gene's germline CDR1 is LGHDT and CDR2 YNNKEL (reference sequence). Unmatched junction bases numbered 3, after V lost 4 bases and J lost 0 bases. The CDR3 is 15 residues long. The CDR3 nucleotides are TGTGCCAGCAGCCCGACAGGGATCTCTGGAAACACCATATATTTT. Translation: CASSPTGISGNTIYF.